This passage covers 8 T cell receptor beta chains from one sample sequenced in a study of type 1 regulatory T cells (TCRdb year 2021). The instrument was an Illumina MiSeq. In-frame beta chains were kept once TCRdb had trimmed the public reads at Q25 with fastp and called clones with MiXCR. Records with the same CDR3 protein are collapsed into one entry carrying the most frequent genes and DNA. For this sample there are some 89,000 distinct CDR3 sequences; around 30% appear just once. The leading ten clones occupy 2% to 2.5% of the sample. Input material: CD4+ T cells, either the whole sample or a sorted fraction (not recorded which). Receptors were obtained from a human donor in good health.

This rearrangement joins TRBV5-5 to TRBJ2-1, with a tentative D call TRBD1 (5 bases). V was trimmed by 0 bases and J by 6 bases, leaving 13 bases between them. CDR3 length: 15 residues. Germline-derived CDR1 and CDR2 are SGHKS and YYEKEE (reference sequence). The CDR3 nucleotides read TGTGCCAGCAGCTTGGTTGTAGTAGGGGCCAATGAGCAGTTCTTC. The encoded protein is CASSLVVVGANEQFF. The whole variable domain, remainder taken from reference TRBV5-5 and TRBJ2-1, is DAGVTQSPTHLIKTRGQQVTLRCSPISGHKSVSWYQQVLGQGPQFIFQYYEKEERGRGNFPDRFSARQFPNYSSELNVNALLLGDSALYLCASSLVVVGANEQFFGPGTRLTVL.

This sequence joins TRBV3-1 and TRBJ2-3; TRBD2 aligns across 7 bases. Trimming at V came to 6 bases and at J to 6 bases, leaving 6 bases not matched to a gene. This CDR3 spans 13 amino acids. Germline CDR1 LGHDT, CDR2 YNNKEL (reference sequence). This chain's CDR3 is CASRSGGSDTQYF. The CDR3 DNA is TGTGCCAGCAGGTCCGGCGGGAGCGATACGCAGTATTTT.

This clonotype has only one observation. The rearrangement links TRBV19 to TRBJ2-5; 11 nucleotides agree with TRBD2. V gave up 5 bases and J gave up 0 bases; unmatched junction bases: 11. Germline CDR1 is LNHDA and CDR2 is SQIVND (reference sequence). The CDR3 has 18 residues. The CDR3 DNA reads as TGTGCCAGTAGTTCTCCCCCCAAGACTAGCGGGAACCAAGAGACCCAGTACTTC. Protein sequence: CASSSPPKTSGNQETQYF.

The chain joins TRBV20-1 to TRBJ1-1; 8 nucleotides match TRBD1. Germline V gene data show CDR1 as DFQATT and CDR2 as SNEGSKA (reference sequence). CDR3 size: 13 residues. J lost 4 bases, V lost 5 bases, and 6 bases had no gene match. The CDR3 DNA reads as TGCAGTGCTTCAGGGGGCGCGGTCACTGAAGCTTTCTTT. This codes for CSASGGAVTEAFF.

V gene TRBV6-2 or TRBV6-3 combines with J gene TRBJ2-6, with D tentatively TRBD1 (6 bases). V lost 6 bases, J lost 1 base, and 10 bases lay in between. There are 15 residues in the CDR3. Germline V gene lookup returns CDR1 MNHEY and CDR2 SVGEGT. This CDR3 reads CASRKQGSGANVLTF. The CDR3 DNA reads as TGTGCCAGCAGAAAACAGGGTTCTGGGGCCAACGTCCTGACTTTC.

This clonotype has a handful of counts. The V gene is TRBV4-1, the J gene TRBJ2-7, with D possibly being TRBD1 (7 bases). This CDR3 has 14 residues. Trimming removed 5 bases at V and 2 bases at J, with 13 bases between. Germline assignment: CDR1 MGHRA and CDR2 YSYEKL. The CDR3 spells CASSVTGEAYEQYF. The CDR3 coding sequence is TGCGCCAGCAGCGTAACAGGGGAGGCCTACGAGCAGTACTTC.

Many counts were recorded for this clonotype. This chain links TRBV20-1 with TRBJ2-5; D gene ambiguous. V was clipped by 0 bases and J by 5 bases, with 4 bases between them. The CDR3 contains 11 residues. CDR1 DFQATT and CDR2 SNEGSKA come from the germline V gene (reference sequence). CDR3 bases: TGCAGTGCTAGAGATCGGGAGACCCAGTACTTC. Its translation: CSARDRETQYF.

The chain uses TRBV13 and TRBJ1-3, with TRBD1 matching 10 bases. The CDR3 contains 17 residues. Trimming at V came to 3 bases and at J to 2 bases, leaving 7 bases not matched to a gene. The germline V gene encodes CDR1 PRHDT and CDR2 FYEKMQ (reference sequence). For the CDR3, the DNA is TGTGCCAGCAGCTTTACCGGGACAGGGGTTACTGGAAACACCATATATTTT. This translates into CASSFTGTGVTGNTIYF.